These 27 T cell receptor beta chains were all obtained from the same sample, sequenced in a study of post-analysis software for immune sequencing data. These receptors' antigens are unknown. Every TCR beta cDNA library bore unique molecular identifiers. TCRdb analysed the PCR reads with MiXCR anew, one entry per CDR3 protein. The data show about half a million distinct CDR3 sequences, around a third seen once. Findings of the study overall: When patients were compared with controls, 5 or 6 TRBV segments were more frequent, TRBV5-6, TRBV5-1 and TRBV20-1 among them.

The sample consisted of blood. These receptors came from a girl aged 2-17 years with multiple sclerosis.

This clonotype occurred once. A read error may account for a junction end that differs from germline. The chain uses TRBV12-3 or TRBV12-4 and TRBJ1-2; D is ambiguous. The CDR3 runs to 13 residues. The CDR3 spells CASSQRIFYGHTF. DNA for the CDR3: TGTGCCAGCAGTCAACGGATTTTTTATGGCCACACCTTC.

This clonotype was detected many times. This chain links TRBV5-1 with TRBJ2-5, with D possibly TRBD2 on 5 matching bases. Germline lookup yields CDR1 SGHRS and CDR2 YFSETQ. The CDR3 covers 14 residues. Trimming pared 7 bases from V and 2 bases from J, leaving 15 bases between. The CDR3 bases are TGCGCCAGCTGCCCTCGGAGCGGACAAGAGACCCAGTACTTC. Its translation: CASCPRSGQETQYF.

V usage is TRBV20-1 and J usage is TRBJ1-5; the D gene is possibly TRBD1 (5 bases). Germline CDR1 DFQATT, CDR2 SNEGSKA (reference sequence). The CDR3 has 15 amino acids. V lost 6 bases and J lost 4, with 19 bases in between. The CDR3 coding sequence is TGCAGTGCGAGGGACGGGAAATCCTCTAATCAGCCCCAGCATTTT. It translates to CSARDGKSSNQPQHF.

This chain's CDR3 is CSVEDVGQGEVYTEAFF. CDR3 nucleotide sequence: TGCAGCGTTGAAGATGTAGGTCAGGGGGAGGTATACACTGAAGCTTTCTTT. The rearrangement joins TRBV29-1 to TRBJ1-1; 7 bases line up with TRBD1. The CDR3 length is 17 residues. Germline trimming cut 0 bases from V and 3 bases from J; bases unmatched to any gene: 13. Germline V gene sequence: CDR1 SQVTM, CDR2 ANQGSEA. The full variable domain, with the rest looked up from reference TRBV29-1 and TRBJ1-1, is SAVISQKPSRDICQRGTSLTIQCQVDSQVTMMFWYRQQPGQSLTLIATANQGSEATYESGFVIDKFPISRPNLTFSTLTVSNMSPEDSSIYLCSVEDVGQGEVYTEAFFGQGTRLTVV.

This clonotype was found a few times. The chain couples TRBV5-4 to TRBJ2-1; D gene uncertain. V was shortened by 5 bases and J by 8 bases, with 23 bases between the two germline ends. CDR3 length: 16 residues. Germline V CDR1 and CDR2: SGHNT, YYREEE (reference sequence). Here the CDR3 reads CASRVGQYSLSDEQFF. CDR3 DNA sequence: TGTGCCAGCAGGGTTGGTCAGTACTCTTTATCGGATGAGCAGTTCTTC.

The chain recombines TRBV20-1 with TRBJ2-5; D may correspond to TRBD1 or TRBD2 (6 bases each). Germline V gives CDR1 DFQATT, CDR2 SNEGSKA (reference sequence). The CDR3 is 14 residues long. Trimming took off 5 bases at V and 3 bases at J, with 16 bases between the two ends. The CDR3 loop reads CSAGGLQGKETQYF. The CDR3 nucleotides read TGCAGTGCTGGAGGGTTACAGGGAAAAGAGACCCAGTACTTC.

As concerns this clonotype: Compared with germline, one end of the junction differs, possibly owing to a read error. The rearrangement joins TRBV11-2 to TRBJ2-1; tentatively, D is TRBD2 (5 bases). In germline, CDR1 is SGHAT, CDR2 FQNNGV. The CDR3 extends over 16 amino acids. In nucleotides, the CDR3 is TGTGCCAGCAGCCCTACTTCGGGGAGCTCCTACAGTGAGCAGTTCTTC. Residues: CASSPTSGSSYSEQFF. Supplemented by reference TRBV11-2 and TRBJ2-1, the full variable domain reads EAGVAQSPRYKIIEKRQSVAFWCNPISGHATLYWYQQILGQGPKLLIQFQNNGVVDDSQLPKDRFSAERLKGVDSTLKIQPAKLEDSAVYLCASSPTSGSSYSEQFFGPGTRLTVL.

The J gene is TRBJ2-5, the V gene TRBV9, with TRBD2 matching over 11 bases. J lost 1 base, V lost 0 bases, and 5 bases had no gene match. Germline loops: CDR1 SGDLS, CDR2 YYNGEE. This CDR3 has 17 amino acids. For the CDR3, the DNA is TGTGCCAGCAGCGTAGCCCCCACTAGCGGGGGCCAAGAGACCCAGTACTTC. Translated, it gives CASSVAPTSGGQETQYF. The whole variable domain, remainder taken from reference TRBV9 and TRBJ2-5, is DSGVTQTPKHLITATGQRVTLRCSPRSGDLSVYWYQQSLDQGLQFLIQYYNGEERAKGNILERFSAQQFPDLHSELNLSSLELGDSALYFCASSVAPTSGGQETQYFGPGTRLLVL.

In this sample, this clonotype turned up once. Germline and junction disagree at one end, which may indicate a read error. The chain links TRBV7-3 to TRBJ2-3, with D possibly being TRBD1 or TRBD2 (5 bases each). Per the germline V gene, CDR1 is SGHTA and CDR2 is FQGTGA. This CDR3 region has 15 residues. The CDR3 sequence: CASSLEGFSTGTQYF. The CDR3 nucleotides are TGTGCCAGCAGCTTAGAGGGGTTTAGCACAGGTACGCAGTATTTT.

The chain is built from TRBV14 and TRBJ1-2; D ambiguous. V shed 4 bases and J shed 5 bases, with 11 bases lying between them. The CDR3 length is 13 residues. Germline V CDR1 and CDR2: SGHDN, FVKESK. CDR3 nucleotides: TGTGCCAGCAGCCCACTCATGGCTTATGGCTACACCTTC. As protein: CASSPLMAYGYTF. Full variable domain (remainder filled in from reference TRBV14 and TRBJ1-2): EAGVTQFPSHSVIEKGQTVTLRCDPISGHDNLYWYRRVMGKEIKFLLHFVKESKQDESGMPNNRFLAERTGGTYSTLKVQPAELEDSGVYFCASSPLMAYGYTFGSGTRLTVV.

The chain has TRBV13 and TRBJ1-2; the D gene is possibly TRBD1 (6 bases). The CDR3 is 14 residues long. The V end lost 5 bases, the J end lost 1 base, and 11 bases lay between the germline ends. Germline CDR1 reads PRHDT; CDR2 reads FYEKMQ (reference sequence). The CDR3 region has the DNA TGTGCCAGCAGCCCCTGGACAGATAACTATGGCTACACCTTC. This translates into CASSPWTDNYGYTF.

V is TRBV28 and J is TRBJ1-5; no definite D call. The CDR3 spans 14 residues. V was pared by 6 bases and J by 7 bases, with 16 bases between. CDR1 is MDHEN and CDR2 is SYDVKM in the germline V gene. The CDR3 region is CASSPRVGLQPQHF. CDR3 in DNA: TGTGCCAGCAGCCCAAGGGTCGGGTTACAGCCCCAGCATTTT.

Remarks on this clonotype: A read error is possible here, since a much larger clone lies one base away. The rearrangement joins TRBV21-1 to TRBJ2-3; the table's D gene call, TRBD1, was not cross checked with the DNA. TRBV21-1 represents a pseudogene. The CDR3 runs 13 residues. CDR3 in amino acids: CASSRDTTNTQYF. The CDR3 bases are TGTGCCAGCAGCAGGGACACCACAAATACGCAGTATTTT.

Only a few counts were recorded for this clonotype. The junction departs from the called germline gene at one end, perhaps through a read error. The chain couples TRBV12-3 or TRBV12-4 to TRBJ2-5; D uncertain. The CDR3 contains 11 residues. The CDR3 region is CASGFWETQYF. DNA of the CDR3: TGTGCCAGCGGTTTTTGGGAGACCCAGTACTTC.

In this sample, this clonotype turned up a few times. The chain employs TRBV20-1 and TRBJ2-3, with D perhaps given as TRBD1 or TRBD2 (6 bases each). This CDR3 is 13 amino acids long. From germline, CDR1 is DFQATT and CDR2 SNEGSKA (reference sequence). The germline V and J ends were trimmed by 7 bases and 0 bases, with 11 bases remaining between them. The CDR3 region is CSDGGPSTDTQYF. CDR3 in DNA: TGCAGTGATGGGGGGCCGAGCACAGATACGCAGTATTTT.

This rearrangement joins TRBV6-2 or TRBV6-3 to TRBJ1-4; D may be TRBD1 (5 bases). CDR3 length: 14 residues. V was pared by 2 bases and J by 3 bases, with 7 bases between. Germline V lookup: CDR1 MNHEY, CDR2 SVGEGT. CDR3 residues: CASSYGGANEKLFF. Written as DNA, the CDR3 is TGTGCCAGCAGTTACGGAGGGGCTAATGAAAAACTGTTTTTT.

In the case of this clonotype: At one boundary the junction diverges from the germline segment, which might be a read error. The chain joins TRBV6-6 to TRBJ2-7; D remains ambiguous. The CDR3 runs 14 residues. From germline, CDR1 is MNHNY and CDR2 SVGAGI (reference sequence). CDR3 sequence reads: CASSYDQSSYERYF. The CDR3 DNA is TGTGCCAGCAGTTACGATCAGAGCTCCTACGAGCGGTACTTC.

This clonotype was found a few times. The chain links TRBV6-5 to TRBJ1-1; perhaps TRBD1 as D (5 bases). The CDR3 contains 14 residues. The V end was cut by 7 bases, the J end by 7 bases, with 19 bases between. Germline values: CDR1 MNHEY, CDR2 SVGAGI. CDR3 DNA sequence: TGTGCCAGCAACTTCCGGGGGGTGACGAGTGAAGCTTTCTTT. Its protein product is CASNFRGVTSEAFF.

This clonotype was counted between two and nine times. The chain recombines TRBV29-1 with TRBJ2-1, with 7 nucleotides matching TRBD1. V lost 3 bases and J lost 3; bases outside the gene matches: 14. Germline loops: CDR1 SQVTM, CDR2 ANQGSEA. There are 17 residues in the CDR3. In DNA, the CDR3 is TGCAGCGTTGAGGACGTGCTACAGGGGAAGATCTACAATGAGCAGTTCTTC. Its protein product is CSVEDVLQGKIYNEQFF.

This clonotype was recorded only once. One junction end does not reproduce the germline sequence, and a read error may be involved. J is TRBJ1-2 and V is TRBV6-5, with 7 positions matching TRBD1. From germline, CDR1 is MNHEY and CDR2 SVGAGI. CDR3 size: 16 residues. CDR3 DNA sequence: TGTGCCGGCAGTTATTGGACAGGAGTGAGGGACTATGGCTACACCTTC. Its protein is CAGSYWTGVRDYGYTF.

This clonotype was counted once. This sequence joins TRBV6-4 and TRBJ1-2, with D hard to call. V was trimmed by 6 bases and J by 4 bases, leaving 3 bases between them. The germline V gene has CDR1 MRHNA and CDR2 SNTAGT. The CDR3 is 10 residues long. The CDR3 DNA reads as TGTGCCAGCAGACTCTATGGCTACACCTTC. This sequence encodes CASRLYGYTF.

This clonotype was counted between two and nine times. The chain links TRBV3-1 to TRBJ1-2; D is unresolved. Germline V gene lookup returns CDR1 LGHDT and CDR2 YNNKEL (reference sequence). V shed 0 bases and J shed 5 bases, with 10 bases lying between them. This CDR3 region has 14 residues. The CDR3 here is CASSQEEGLYGYTF. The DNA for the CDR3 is TGTGCCAGCAGCCAAGAAGAGGGTTTGTATGGCTACACCTTC.

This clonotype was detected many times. The CDR3 here is CASSPGGPPSYEQYF. The DNA for the CDR3 is TGTGCCAGCAGCCCGGGGGGGCCCCCTTCCTACGAGCAGTACTTC. The genes are TRBV5-5 and TRBJ2-7; 8 bases fit TRBD2. Germline CDR1 SGHKS, CDR2 YYEKEE (reference sequence). The CDR3 is 15 amino acids. V lost 4 bases and J lost 1; bases outside the gene matches: 7.

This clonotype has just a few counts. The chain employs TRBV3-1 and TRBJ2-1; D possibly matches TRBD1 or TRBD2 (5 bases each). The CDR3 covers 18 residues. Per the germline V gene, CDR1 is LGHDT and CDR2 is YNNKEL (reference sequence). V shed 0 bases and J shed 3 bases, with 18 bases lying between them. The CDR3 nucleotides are TGTGCCAGCAGCCAAGATCGAGTTTGGGACCGCTACTACAATGAGCAGTTCTTC. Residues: CASSQDRVWDRYYNEQFF.

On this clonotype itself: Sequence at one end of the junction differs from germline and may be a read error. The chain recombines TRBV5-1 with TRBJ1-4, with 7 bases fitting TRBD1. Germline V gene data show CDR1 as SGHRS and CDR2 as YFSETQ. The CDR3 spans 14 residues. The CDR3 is CASTPQGTNEELFF. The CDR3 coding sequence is TGCGCCAGCACGCCACAGGGGACTAATGAAGAACTGTTTTTT.

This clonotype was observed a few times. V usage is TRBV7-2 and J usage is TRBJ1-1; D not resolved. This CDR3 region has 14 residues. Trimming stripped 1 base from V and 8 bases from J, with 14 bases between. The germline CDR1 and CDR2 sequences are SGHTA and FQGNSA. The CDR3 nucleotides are TGTGCCAGCAGCTTAGACGGCCGCCTGAGGGAAGCTTTCTTT. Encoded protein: CASSLDGRLREAFF.

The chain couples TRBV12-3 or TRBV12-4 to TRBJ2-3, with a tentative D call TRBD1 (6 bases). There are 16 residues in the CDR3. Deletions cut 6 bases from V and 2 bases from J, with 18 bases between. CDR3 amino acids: CASSSDRPVPTDTQYF. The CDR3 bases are TGTGCCAGCAGCTCCGACAGGCCCGTTCCCACAGATACGCAGTATTTT.